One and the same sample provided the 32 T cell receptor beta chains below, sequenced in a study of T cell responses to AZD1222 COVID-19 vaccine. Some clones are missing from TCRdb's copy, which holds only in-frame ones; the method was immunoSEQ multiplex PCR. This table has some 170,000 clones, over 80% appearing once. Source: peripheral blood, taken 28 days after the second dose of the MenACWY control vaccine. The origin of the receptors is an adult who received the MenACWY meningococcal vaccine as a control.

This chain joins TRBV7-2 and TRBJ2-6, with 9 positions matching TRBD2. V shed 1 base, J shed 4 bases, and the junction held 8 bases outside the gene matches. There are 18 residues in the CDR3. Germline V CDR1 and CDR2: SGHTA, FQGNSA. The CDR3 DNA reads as TGTGCCAGCAGCTTAGTTGGCGGGGGGGCGACCGGGGCCAACGTCCTGACTTTC. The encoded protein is CASSLVGGGATGANVLTF.

In DNA, the CDR3 is TGTGCCAGCAGCTTTAGCGGGGGGGCCTACAATGAGCAGTTCTTC. It codes for CASSFSGGAYNEQFF. The J gene is TRBJ2-1, the V gene TRBV7-2, with 11 positions matching TRBD2. This CDR3 spans 15 amino acids. Germline V lookup: CDR1 SGHTA, CDR2 FQGNSA. The V gene end was trimmed by 3 bases and the J gene end by 2 bases; junction bases not matched to a gene: 0.

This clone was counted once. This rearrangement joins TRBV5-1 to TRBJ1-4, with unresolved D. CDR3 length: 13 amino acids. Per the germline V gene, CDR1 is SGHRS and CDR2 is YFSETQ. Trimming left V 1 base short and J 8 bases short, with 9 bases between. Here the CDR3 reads CASSLLGEEKLFF. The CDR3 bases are TGCGCCAGCAGCTTGTTGGGAGAAGAAAAACTGTTTTTT.

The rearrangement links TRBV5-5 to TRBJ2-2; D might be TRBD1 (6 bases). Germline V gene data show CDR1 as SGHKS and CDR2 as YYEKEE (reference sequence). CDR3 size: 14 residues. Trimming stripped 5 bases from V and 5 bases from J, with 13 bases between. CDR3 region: CASSNRVGTGELFF. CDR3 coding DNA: TGTGCCAGCAGTAACAGGGTCGGTACCGGGGAGCTGTTTTTT. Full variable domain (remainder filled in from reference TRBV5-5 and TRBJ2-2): DAGVTQSPTHLIKTRGQQVTLRCSPISGHKSVSWYQQVLGQGPQFIFQYYEKEERGRGNFPDRFSARQFPNYSSELNVNALLLGDSALYLCASSNRVGTGELFFGEGSRLTVL.

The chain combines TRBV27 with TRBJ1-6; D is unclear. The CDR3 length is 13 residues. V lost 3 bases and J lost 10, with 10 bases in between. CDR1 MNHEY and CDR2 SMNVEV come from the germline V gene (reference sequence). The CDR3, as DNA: TGTGCCAGCAGTTTCTCTGGGCGGTCACCCCTCCACTTT. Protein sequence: CASSFSGRSPLHF.

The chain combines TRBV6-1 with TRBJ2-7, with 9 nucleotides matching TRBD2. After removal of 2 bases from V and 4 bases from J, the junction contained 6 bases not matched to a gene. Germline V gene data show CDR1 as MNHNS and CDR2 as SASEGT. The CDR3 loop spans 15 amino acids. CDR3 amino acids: CASSEYSAGGYEQYF. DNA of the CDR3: TGTGCCAGCAGTGAATATTCAGCGGGGGGATACGAGCAGTACTTC.

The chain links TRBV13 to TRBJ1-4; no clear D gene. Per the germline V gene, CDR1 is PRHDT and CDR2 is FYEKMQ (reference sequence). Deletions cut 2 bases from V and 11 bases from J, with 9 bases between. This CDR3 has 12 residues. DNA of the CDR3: TGTGCCAGCAGCTTAAAGGTGGGGAAACTGTTTTTT. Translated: CASSLKVGKLFF.

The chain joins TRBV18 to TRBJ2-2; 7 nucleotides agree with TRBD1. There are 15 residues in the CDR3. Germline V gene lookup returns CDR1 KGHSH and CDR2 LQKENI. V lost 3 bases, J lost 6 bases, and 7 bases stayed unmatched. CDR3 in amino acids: CASSPYRGKAGELFF. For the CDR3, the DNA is TGTGCCAGCTCACCGTACAGGGGTAAAGCCGGGGAGCTGTTTTTT.

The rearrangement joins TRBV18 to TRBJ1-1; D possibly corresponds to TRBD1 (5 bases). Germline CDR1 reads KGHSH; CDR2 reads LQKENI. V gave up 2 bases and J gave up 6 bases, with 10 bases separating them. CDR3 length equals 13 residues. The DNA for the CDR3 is TGTGCCAGCTCACCAAGGGACGGGGCTGAAGCTTTCTTT. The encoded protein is CASSPRDGAEAFF.

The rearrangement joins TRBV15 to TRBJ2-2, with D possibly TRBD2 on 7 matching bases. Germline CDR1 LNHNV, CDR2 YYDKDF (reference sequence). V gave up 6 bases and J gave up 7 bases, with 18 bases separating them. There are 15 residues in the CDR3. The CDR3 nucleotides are TGTGCCACCAGGCTGGGAGGGGGGCCGGGCGGGGAGCTGTTTTTT. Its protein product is CATRLGGGPGGELFF.

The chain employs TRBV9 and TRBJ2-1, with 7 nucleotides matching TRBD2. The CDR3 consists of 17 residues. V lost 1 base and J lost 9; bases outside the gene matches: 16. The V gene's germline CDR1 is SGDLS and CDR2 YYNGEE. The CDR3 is CASSVMGPGAGRGEQFF. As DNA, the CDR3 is TGTGCCAGCAGCGTAATGGGTCCGGGCGCGGGGAGGGGTGAGCAGTTCTTC.

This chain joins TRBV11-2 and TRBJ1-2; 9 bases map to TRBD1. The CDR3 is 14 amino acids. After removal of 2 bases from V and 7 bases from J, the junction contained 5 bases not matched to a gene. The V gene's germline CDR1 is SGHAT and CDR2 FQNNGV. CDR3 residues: CASSLRQGVIGYTF. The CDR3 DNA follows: TGTGCCAGCAGCTTACGACAGGGGGTTATTGGCTACACCTTC.

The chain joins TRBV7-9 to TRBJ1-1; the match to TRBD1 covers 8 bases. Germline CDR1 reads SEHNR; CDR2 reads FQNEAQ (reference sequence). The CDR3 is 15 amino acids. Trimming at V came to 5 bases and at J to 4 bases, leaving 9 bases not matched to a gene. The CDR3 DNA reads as TGTGCCAGCAGCACCCGGGACAGGCACCCCACTGAAGCTTTCTTT. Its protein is CASSTRDRHPTEAFF.

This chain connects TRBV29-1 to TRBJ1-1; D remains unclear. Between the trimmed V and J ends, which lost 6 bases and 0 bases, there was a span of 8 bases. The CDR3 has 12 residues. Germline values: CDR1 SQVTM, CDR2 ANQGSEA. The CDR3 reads CSVGNVNTEAFF. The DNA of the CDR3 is TGCAGCGTAGGGAACGTGAACACTGAAGCTTTCTTT. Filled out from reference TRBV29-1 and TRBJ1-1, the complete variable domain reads SAVISQKPSRDICQRGTSLTIQCQVDSQVTMMFWYRQQPGQSLTLIATANQGSEATYESGFVIDKFPISRPNLTFSTLTVSNMSPEDSSIYLCSVGNVNTEAFFGQGTRLTVV.

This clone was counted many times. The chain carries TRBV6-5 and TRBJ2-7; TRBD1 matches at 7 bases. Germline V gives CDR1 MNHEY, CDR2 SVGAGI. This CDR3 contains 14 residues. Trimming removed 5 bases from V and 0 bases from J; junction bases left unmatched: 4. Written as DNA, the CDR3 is TGTGCCAGCAGTCGCGGACAGGCCTCCTACGAGCAGTACTTC. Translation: CASSRGQASYEQYF.

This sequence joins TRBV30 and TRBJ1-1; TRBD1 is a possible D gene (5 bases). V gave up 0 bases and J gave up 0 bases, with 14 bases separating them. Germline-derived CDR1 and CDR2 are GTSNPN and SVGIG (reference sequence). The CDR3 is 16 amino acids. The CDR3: CAWSVRLGRLNTEAFF. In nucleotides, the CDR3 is TGTGCCTGGAGTGTACGGTTGGGACGGCTGAACACTGAAGCTTTCTTT.

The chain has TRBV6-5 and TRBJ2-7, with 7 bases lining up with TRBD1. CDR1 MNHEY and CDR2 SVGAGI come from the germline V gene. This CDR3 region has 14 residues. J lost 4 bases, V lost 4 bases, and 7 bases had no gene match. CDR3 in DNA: TGTGCCAGCAGTTCACCTCAGGGGGTGTACGAGCAGTACTTC. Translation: CASSSPQGVYEQYF.

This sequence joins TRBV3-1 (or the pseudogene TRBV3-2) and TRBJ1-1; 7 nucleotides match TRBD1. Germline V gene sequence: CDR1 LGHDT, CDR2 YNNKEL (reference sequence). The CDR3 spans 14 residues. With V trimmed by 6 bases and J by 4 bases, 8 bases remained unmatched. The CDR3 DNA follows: TGTGCCAGCAGGGCGGACAGGATGGGCACTGAAGCTTTCTTT. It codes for CASRADRMGTEAFF.

Here the CDR3 reads CASSRTGAYNEQFF. CDR3 DNA: TGTGCCAGCAGTCGGACAGGGGCTTACAATGAGCAGTTCTTC. The chain carries TRBV7-2 and TRBJ2-1; 9 nucleotides match TRBD1. This CDR3 is 14 amino acids long. J gave up 4 bases and V 6 bases, and 4 bases lay outside the gene matches. Looked up from germline, CDR1 is SGHTA and CDR2 is FQGNSA.

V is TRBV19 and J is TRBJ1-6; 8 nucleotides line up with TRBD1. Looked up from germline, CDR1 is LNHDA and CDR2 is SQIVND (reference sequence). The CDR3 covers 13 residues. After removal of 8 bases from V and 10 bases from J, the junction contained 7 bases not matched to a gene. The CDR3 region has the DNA TGTGCCAGTGAGGACAGGGAAGGGTCACCCCTCCACTTT. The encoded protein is CASEDREGSPLHF.

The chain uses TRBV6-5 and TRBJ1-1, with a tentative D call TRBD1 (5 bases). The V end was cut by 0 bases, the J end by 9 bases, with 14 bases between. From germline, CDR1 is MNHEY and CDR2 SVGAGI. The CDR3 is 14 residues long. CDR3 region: CASSYSGAGVQAFF. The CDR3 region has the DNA TGTGCCAGCAGTTACTCAGGGGCGGGGGTGCAAGCTTTCTTT.

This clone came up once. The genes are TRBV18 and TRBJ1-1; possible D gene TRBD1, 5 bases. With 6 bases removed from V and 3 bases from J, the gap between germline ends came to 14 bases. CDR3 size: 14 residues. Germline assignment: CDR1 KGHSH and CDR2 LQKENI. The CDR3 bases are TGTGCCAGCTCCCCCAGGGTGGGGGACACTGAAGCTTTCTTT. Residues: CASSPRVGDTEAFF. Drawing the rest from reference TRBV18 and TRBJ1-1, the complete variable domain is NAGVMQNPRHLVRRRGQEARLRCSPMKGHSHVYWYRQLPEEGLKFMVYLQKENIIDESGMPKERFSAEFPKEGPSILRIQQVVRGDSAAYFCASSPRVGDTEAFFGQGTRLTVV.

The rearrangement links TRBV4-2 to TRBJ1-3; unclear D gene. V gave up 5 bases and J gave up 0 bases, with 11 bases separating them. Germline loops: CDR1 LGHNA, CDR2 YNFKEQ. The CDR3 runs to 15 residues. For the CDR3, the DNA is TGTGCCAGCAGCTACTACGGGGTCTCTGGAAACACCATATATTTT. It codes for CASSYYGVSGNTIYF.

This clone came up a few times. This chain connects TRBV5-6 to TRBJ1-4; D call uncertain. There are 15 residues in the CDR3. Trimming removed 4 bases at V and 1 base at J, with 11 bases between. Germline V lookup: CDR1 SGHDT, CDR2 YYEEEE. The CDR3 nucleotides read TGTGCCAGCAGCGGCGTTGAGAAAACTAATGAAAAACTGTTTTTT. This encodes CASSGVEKTNEKLFF.

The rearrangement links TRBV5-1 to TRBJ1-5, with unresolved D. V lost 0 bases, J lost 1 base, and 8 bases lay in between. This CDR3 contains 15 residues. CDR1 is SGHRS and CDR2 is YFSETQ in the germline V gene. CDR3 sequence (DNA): TGCGCCAGCAGCTTGGTCCCCGAAAGCAATCAGCCCCAGCATTTT. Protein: CASSLVPESNQPQHF. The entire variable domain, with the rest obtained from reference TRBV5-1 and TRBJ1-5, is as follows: KAGVTQTPRYLIKTRGQQVTLSCSPISGHRSVSWYQQTPGQGLQFLFEYFSETQRNKGNFPGRFSGRQFSNSRSEMNVSTLELGDSALYLCASSLVPESNQPQHFGDGTRLSIL.

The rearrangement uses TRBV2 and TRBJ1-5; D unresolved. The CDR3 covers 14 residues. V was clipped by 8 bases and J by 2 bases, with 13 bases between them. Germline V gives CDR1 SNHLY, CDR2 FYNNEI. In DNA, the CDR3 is TGTGCCAGCCGAAACGGAGTGGGCAATCAGCCCCAGCATTTT. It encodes CASRNGVGNQPQHF.

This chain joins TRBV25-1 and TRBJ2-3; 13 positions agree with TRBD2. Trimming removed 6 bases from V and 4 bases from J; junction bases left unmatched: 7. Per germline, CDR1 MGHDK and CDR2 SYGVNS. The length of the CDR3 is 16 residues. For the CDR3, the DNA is TGTGCCAGCAGCCGGACTAGCGGGGGTTTCGCAGATACGCAGTATTTT. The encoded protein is CASSRTSGGFADTQYF. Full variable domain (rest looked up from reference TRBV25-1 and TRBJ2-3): EADIYQTPRYLVIGTGKKITLECSQTMGHDKMYWYQQDPGMELHLIHYSYGVNSTEKGDLSSESTVSRIRTEHFPLTLESARPSHTSQYLCASSRTSGGFADTQYFGPGTRLTVL.

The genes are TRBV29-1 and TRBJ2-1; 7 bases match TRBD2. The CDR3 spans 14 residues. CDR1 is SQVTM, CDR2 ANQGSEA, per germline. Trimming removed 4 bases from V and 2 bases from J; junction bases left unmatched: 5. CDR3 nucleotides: TGCAGCGTTGTCGGGGGGTTTACCTACAATGAGCAGTTCTTC. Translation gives CSVVGGFTYNEQFF.

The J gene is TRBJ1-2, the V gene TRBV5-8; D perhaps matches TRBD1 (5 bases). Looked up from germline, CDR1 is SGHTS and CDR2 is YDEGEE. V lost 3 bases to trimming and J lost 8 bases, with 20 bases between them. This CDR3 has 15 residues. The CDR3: CASSSGRAFADGYTF. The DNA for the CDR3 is TGTGCCAGCAGCTCGGGACGGGCTTTTGCGGACGGCTACACCTTC.

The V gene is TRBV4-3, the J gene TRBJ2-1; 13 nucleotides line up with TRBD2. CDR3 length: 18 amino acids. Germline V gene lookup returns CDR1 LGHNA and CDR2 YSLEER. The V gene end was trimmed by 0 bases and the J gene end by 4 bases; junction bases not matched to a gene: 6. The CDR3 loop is CASSQDAKTSGGYNEQFF. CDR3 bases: TGCGCCAGCAGCCAAGACGCAAAGACTAGCGGGGGGTACAATGAGCAGTTCTTC.

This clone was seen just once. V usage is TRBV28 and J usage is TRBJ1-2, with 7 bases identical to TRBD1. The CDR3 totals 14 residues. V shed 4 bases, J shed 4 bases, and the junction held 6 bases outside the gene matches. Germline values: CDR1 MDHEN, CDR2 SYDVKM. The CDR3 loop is CASSSAGGAYGYTF. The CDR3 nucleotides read TGTGCCAGCAGTTCCGCAGGGGGTGCCTATGGCTACACCTTC.

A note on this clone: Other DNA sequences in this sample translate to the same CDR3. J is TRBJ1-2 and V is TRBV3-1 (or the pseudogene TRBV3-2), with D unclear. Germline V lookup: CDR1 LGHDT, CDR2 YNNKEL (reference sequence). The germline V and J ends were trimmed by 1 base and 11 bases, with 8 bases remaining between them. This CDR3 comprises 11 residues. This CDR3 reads CASSQVGGYTF. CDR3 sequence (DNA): TGTGCCAGCAGCCAAGTTGGAGGATACACCTTC.